Here is one T cell receptor (beta chain) with its context. This record comes from a study of blood T cell repertoires in COVID-19. Study-level background: The United States, Italy and Spain provided the acute and convalescent COVID-19 samples. Sources were T cells, B-cell-depleted T cells, or PBMCs; the material itself was cDNA or gDNA.

Trimming cost V 9 bases and J 8 bases, with 13 bases left between them. The CDR3 loop spans 11 amino acids. Germline loops: CDR1 PRHDT, CDR2 FYEKMQ (reference sequence). How the authors handled the data: Quantification of nucleated cells was approximated via reference gene primer amplification. Method: immunoSEQ multiplex PCR; TCRdb's copy keeps in-frame clones and lacks some. That table furnishes V, J and clone size, whereas the DNA furnished D and trimming. The data contain some 130,000 clones, 84% of them singletons. The TCR was taken from a man between 35 and 55 years old with acute COVID-19. The sequenced material came from PBMCs or T cells enriched from blood (not recorded which). The chain employs TRBV13 and TRBJ1-2; weak D call: TRBD1 (6 bases). This CDR3 is CASKGVEGYTF. CDR3 sequence (DNA): TGTGCCAGTAAGGGGGTCGAAGGCTACACCTTC.